The 32 T cell receptor beta chains in this list originate from one sample, sequenced in a study of cytomegalovirus exposure and HLA in healthy donors. The primer mix had 60 Vbeta and 13 Jbeta primers. TCRdb keeps only in-frame clones here, not all; method: immunoSEQ multiplex PCR. The data hold 200,000 to 250,000 clones, with 85% to 90% observed a single time. Sequenced: PBMCs. These receptors came from a woman between 18 and 29 years old in good health and CMV-seronegative.

This chain joins TRBV6-4 and TRBJ2-1, with 7 bases fitting TRBD2. This CDR3 is 16 amino acids long. V shed 7 bases and J 0 bases; nucleotides not matched to a gene: 9. Germline-derived CDR1 and CDR2 are MRHNA and SNTAGT. The CDR3 sequence is CASTSGEVSSYNEQFF. The DNA of the CDR3 is TGTGCCAGCACGAGCGGGGAGGTAAGCTCCTACAATGAGCAGTTCTTC.

This clone appeared once. This chain uses TRBV4-3 with TRBJ2-7; 11 nucleotides align to TRBD2. Trimming at V came to 2 bases and at J to 3 bases, leaving 3 bases not matched to a gene. The CDR3 extends over 15 amino acids. Germline V gene data show CDR1 as LGHNA and CDR2 as YSLEER. CDR3 DNA: TGCGCCAGCAGCCAATTACTAGCGGGGGTCTACGAGCAGTACTTC. Encoded protein: CASSQLLAGVYEQYF.

The rearrangement joins TRBV4-3 to TRBJ1-3, with D perhaps TRBD1 (5 bases). Germline V gene data show CDR1 as LGHNA and CDR2 as YSLEER. This CDR3 contains 16 residues. The V and J ends lost 1 base and 2 bases respectively, with 12 bases between them. CDR3 nucleotide sequence: TGCGCCAGCAGCCAAGTCGGGGGAGGGCCTGGAAACACCATATATTTT. Amino acids: CASSQVGGGPGNTIYF.

The rearrangement uses TRBV4-2 and TRBJ2-2; 10 nucleotides line up with TRBD1. The CDR3 sequence is 16 residues long. The germline V gene encodes CDR1 LGHNA and CDR2 YNFKEQ. V dropped 3 bases and J dropped 7; count of bases not matched to a gene: 8. The CDR3 spells CASSQGEGQGNGELFF. The CDR3 region has the DNA TGTGCCAGCAGCCAGGGGGAGGGACAGGGGAACGGGGAGCTGTTTTTT.

The DNA of the CDR3 is TGTGCCAGCAGCCGGATTATGGGCCCAGGGGGACAGGGGAAATACGAGCAGTACTTC. Encoded protein: CASSRIMGPGGQGKYEQYF. V gene TRBV7-9 combines with J gene TRBJ2-7; TRBD1 matches at 10 bases. Trimming at V came to 5 bases and at J to 4 bases, leaving 20 bases not matched to a gene. CDR3 length equals 19 residues. The germline V gene encodes CDR1 SEHNR and CDR2 FQNEAQ (reference sequence). Complete variable domain (other parts from reference TRBV7-9 and TRBJ2-7): DTGVSQNPRHKITKRGQNVTFRCDPISEHNRLYWYRQTLGQGPEFLTYFQNEAQLEKSRLLSDRFSAERPKGSFSTLEIQRTEQGDSAMYLCASSRIMGPGGQGKYEQYFGPGTRLTVT.

With regard to this clone: The CDR3 does not end in the conserved phenylalanine or tryptophan, so this is likely a read error. It is unclear where the CDR3 begins or ends on the DNA, so no DNA is shown, and the CDR3 is as TCRdb lists it. The rearrangement uses TRBV2 and TRBJ2-7; the D call of TRBD1 is as the table states it, not checked on the DNA. Per germline, CDR1 SNHLY and CDR2 FYNNEI. The CDR3 adds up to 11 amino acids, both ends counted. CDR3 loop: CASSGIRGIED.

For the CDR3, the DNA is TGTGCCAGCAGCCCTACTAGCGTCCCGTGGGAGACCCAGTACTTC. Residues: CASSPTSVPWETQYF. This rearrangement joins TRBV5-6 to TRBJ2-5; 7 bases align to TRBD2. Germline assignment: CDR1 SGHDT and CDR2 YYEEEE. The CDR3 has 15 residues. V gave up 4 bases and J gave up 5 bases; unmatched junction bases: 11.

The rearrangement links TRBV4-1 to TRBJ2-7; 9 bases align to TRBD1. The CDR3 loop spans 15 amino acids. Unmatched junction bases numbered 10, after V lost 4 bases and J lost 6 bases. Looked up from germline, CDR1 is MGHRA and CDR2 is YSYEKL. Written as DNA, the CDR3 is TGCGCCAGCAGCCTCCCCGGGACAGGGACCCGCGAGCAGTACTTC. Its translation: CASSLPGTGTREQYF.

About this clone itself: One end of the junction fails to match germline, which may point to a read error. The DNA for the CDR3 is TGCGTCAGCAGCTCACCGGGACAGCAGGCCAAAGAGCAGTACTTC. Translating gives CVSSSPGQQAKEQYF. V is TRBV4-1 and J is TRBJ2-7; 7 bases agree with TRBD1. The germline CDR1 and CDR2 sequences are MGHRA and YSYEKL. This CDR3 has 15 amino acids.

This clone has only one observation. This sequence joins TRBV27 and TRBJ2-1; 10 nucleotides agree with TRBD2. This CDR3 is built from 18 residues. Germline loops: CDR1 MNHEY, CDR2 SMNVEV (reference sequence). Trimming took 4 bases from V and 8 from J; bases not matched to a gene: 17. The CDR3 DNA follows: TGTGCCAGCAGTTCCACTACAGCGGGGGGGCCTATTTTCCATGAGCAGTTCTTC. Residues: CASSSTTAGGPIFHEQFF.

The V and J genes are TRBV5-1 and TRBJ1-3; 9 bases are a match to TRBD1. Germline CDR1 and CDR2: SGHRS and YFSETQ. V lost 4 bases to trimming and J lost 7 bases; unmatched junction nucleotides: 6. The CDR3 length is 14 residues. CDR3 amino acids: CASSRWTGENTIYF. CDR3 bases: TGCGCCAGCAGCAGATGGACAGGGGAGAACACCATATATTTT.

V and J are TRBV12-5 and TRBJ1-1, with 9 bases lining up with TRBD1. J gave up 11 bases and V 1 base, and 11 bases lay outside the gene matches. Germline V gene data show CDR1 as LGHNT and CDR2 as FRNRAP. The CDR3 covers 15 residues. The CDR3 DNA follows: TGTGCTAGTGGTTTGGGGGGGACAGGGCCACCCCGGGCTTTCTTT. It encodes CASGLGGTGPPRAFF.

The genes are TRBV29-1 and TRBJ2-7, with no clear D. CDR3 size: 13 residues. Germline CDR1 and CDR2: SQVTM and ANQGSEA. V was pared by 6 bases and J by 5 bases, with 17 bases between. CDR3 sequence: CSVAPRLYDEQYF. Here the CDR3 DNA reads TGCAGCGTGGCCCCGAGGTTATATGACGAGCAGTACTTC.

V gene TRBV18 combines with J gene TRBJ1-5, with TRBD1 identical over 8 bases. CDR3 length: 16 amino acids. The germline gives CDR1 KGHSH, CDR2 LQKENI. The ends lost 3 bases at V and 6 bases at J; junction bases unmatched: 10. For the CDR3, the DNA is TGTGCCAGCTCACCGTCAGTGGCAGGGGGCACTCAGCCCCAGCATTTT. Amino acid sequence: CASSPSVAGGTQPQHF.

The V call is TRBV5-1, the J call TRBJ2-3, with D perhaps matching TRBD2 (5 bases). This CDR3 has 14 residues. Germline assignment: CDR1 SGHRS and CDR2 YFSETQ. Trimming shortened V by 3 bases and J by 1 base, and 9 bases separated the two germline ends. CDR3 in amino acids: CASSSGLGTDTQYF. CDR3 in DNA: TGCGCCAGCAGCTCCGGACTCGGCACAGATACGCAGTATTTT.

Only one count was recorded for this clone. The chain carries TRBV5-4 and TRBJ2-2; 7 bases map to TRBD1. With 3 bases clipped from V and 0 bases from J, the junction kept 5 bases outside the gene matches. The germline gives CDR1 SGHNT, CDR2 YYREEE (reference sequence). This CDR3 has 16 residues. The CDR3 DNA is TGTGCCAGCAGCTCCGTGGACAGGTCGAACACCGGGGAGCTGTTTTTT. Translated: CASSSVDRSNTGELFF.

This chain joins TRBV5-5 and TRBJ2-7, with 8 bases that match TRBD2. J gave up 3 bases and V 1 base, and 12 bases lay outside the gene matches. The CDR3 has 17 amino acids. Germline lookup yields CDR1 SGHKS and CDR2 YYEKEE (reference sequence). The CDR3 loop reads CASSLLTAKRERYEQYF. In DNA form, the CDR3 reads TGTGCCAGCAGCTTGCTCACCGCAAAGCGGGAGCGCTACGAGCAGTACTTC.

V and J are TRBV7-2 and TRBJ2-7, with TRBD1 as a possible D gene (5 bases). Germline loops: CDR1 SGHTA, CDR2 FQGNSA. Trimming removed 3 bases from V and 4 bases from J, with 10 bases in between. The CDR3 spans 13 residues. The CDR3 DNA reads as TGTGCCAGCAGCTTCCCAGGGATATACGAGCAGTACTTC. Residues: CASSFPGIYEQYF.

The chain is built from TRBV4-1 and TRBJ1-3; 9 nucleotides line up with TRBD1. This CDR3 contains 16 residues. Germline V gives CDR1 MGHRA, CDR2 YSYEKL. V was clipped by 0 bases and J by 1 base; unmatched bases: 1. CDR3 DNA sequence: TGCGCCAGCAGCCAAGAGACAGGGGGGTCTGGAAACACCATATATTTT. It is translated as CASSQETGGSGNTIYF.

The CDR3 DNA follows: TGCGCCAGCAGCCAAGTTTGGGCCAGTGAAAAACTGTTTTTT. Its translation: CASSQVWASEKLFF. The chain combines TRBV4-1 with TRBJ1-4; D gene ambiguous. Germline lookup yields CDR1 MGHRA and CDR2 YSYEKL. Trimming shortened V by 1 base and J by 7 bases, and 10 bases separated the two germline ends. CDR3 length: 14 amino acids.

This clone was seen just once. This chain uses TRBV5-1 with TRBJ2-5; D call uncertain. CDR3 size: 14 residues. Between the trimmed V and J ends, which lost 0 bases and 5 bases, there was a span of 11 bases. Germline CDR1 and CDR2: SGHRS and YFSETQ. The CDR3 loop is CASSLGRSLETQYF. As DNA, the CDR3 is TGCGCCAGCAGCTTGGGTCGCAGTCTGGAGACCCAGTACTTC.

The rearrangement links TRBV7-2 to TRBJ2-5, with D possibly being TRBD2 (6 bases). With the DNA end fitting TRBJ2-7 better, the J assignment may be wrong. Germline V CDR1 and CDR2: SGHTA, FQGNSA. This CDR3 spans 13 amino acids. Written as DNA, the CDR3 is TGTGCCAGCAGCTTAAACTGGAGGGGCGAGCAGTACTTC. Its protein product is CASSLNWRGEQYF.

The V call is TRBV5-5, the J call TRBJ1-1, with D unclear. This CDR3 spans 12 amino acids. Germline lookup yields CDR1 SGHKS and CDR2 YYEKEE (reference sequence). V lost 4 bases and J 8 bases, leaving 12 bases between the germline ends. The CDR3 region is CASSLTFLEAFF. The CDR3 coding sequence is TGTGCCAGCAGCCTCACTTTTTTGGAAGCTTTCTTT.

This chain uses TRBV27 with TRBJ2-7; 10 positions match TRBD1. The CDR3 contains 13 residues. After removal of 7 bases from V and 4 bases from J, the junction contained 4 bases not matched to a gene. Germline V lookup: CDR1 MNHEY, CDR2 SMNVEV (reference sequence). DNA of the CDR3: TGTGCCAGCACGAGGACAGGGGGGTACGAGCAGTACTTC. Protein: CASTRTGGYEQYF.

The genes are TRBV4-3 and TRBJ2-7; 7 positions agree with TRBD1. This CDR3 contains 14 residues. Germline CDR1 is LGHNA and CDR2 is YSLEER. After removal of 2 bases from V and 4 bases from J, the junction contained 5 bases not matched to a gene. CDR3: CASSQTVTGYEQYF. The CDR3 nucleotides are TGCGCCAGCAGCCAAACTGTGACAGGGTACGAGCAGTACTTC.

The chain has TRBV6-1 and TRBJ1-2; no reliable D call. Germline loops: CDR1 MNHNS, CDR2 SASEGT. The CDR3 covers 13 residues. V dropped 0 bases and J dropped 8 bases, with 10 bases sitting between them. The CDR3 nucleotides read TGTGCCAGCAGTGAAGCTCGTGGGGAGGGCTACACCTTC. Protein sequence: CASSEARGEGYTF.

The rearrangement uses TRBV10-1 and TRBJ2-1, with D uncertain. Germline V gene sequence: CDR1 WNHNN, CDR2 SYGVQD (reference sequence). This CDR3 spans 14 amino acids. With 2 bases removed from V and 4 bases from J, the gap between germline ends came to 9 bases. The CDR3 DNA reads TGCGCCAGCAGTGAGGATGGCCAATACAATGAGCAGTTCTTC. This codes for CASSEDGQYNEQFF.

The chain employs TRBV6-4 and TRBJ2-6; 8 nucleotides line up with TRBD1. The ends lost 4 bases at V and 0 bases at J; junction bases unmatched: 2. The germline V gene encodes CDR1 MRHNA and CDR2 SNTAGT. This CDR3 is 16 amino acids long. CDR3 sequence reads: CASSGTGSSGANVLTF. For the CDR3, the DNA is TGTGCCAGCAGTGGGACAGGGAGCTCTGGGGCCAACGTCCTGACTTTC.

This clone was seen only once. The CDR3 reads CAISDGGAYRTDTQYF. DNA for the CDR3: TGTGCCATCAGTGACGGGGGGGCCTATCGCACAGATACGCAGTATTTT. The V and J genes are TRBV10-3 and TRBJ2-3; TRBD2 matches 8 bases. This CDR3 contains 16 residues. Germline loops: CDR1 ENHRY, CDR2 SYGVKD. V was clipped by 3 bases and J by 1 base; unmatched bases: 6.

The count of this clone is one. The chain carries TRBV2 and TRBJ2-7; 8 positions agree with TRBD2. J was trimmed by 4 bases and V by 3 bases; bases with no gene match: 5. Germline loops: CDR1 SNHLY, CDR2 FYNNEI. The CDR3 covers 14 residues. In nucleotides, the CDR3 is TGTGCCAGCAGTGAGTTTAGCGGGGCGTACGAGCAGTACTTC. Its translation: CASSEFSGAYEQYF. Based on the CDR3 plus reference TRBV2 and TRBJ2-7, the full variable domain is EPEVTQTPSHQVTQMGQEVILRCVPISNHLYFYWYRQILGQKVEFLVSFYNNEISEKSEIFDDQFSVERPDGSNFTLKIRSTKLEDSAMYFCASSEFSGAYEQYFGPGTRLTVT.

With regard to this clone: The junction differs from germline at one of its ends, possibly a read error. The chain links TRBV4-1 to TRBJ2-1; maybe TRBD1 (6 bases). The CDR3 spans 14 residues. CDR1 and CDR2 (germline): MGHRA, YSYEKL. The CDR3 nucleotides read TGCGCCAGCAGCCAAGATCCGACAGGCAGTGTGGAGCTCTTC. It translates to CASSQDPTGSVELF.

This chain joins TRBV9 and TRBJ2-1; D may be TRBD2 (7 bases). V shed 1 base and J shed 7 bases, with 15 bases lying between them. The length of the CDR3 is 15 residues. The V gene's germline CDR1 is SGDLS and CDR2 YYNGEE. The CDR3 loop is CASSVIEGGWNEQFF. CDR3 bases: TGTGCCAGCAGCGTAATTGAGGGGGGGTGGAATGAGCAGTTCTTC.